Detailed here is one T cell receptor beta chain. This sample was taken from a study of blood T cell repertoires in COVID-19. Study at large: Spain, Italy and the United States supplied samples that represented acute and convalescent COVID-19.

Germline assignment: CDR1 MNHNY and CDR2 SVGAGI (reference sequence). The germline V and J ends were trimmed by 2 bases and 1 base, with 11 bases remaining between them. This CDR3 comprises 15 residues. Clones were sequenced by immunoSEQ multiplex PCR, and TCRdb holds only the in-frame ones, with some missing. This repertoire shows 80,000 to 130,000 clones, over 85% found once; its top ten account for roughly 5%. Sequences were obtained from peripheral blood. The receptor's source is a man aged 65 to 79 with acute or convalescent COVID-19. The gene calls are TRBV6-6 and TRBJ1-1, with TRBD1 as a possible D gene (5 bases). The CDR3 nucleotides are TGTGCCAGCAGTTACGGGGGGGAGGGGAACACTGAAGCTTTCTTT. Translation gives CASSYGGEGNTEAFF.